This TCR beta chain appears in the sequencing data of a study of vaccination and CD4 T cells after COVID-19. Across the whole study: In the convalescent group, nasal swab PCR was SARS-CoV-2 positive; fewer than 10 cases were mild and one severe.

TCRdb passed the PCR reads through MiXCR, listing each CDR3 protein once. In the table there are fewer than 15,000 distinct CDR3 sequences, 69% of which are singletons. Whole-study findings and limits: A relatively small number of convalescent patients were studied, and no early post-infection timepoints were included. In convalescent patients, a median about 89% of reactive clones appeared only post-vaccination.

Germline CDR1 reads SNHLY; CDR2 reads FYNNEI. Trimming removed 8 bases at V and 3 bases at J, with 12 bases between. This CDR3 is built from 13 residues. This clonotype was observed a handful of times. Its antigen remains unknown. This rearrangement joins TRBV2 to TRBJ2-3; TRBD1 might be the D (5 bases). Sequenced material: CD4+ T cells from blood, taken after SARS-CoV-2 vaccination. This clonotype originated in a human donor who had recovered from COVID-19. This CDR3 is CASLEQGTDTQYF. The DNA of the CDR3 is TGTGCCAGCCTGGAGCAGGGTACAGATACGCAGTATTTT.